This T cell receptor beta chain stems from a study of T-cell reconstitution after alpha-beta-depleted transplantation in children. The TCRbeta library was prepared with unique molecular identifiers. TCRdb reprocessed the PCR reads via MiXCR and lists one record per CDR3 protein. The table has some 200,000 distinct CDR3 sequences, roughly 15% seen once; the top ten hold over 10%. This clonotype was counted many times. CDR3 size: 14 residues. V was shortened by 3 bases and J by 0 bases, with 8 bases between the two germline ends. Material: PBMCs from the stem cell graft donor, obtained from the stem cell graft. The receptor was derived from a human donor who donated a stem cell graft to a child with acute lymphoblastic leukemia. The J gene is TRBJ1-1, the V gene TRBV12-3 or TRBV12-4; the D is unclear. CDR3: CASSFGLMNTEAFF. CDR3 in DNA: TGTGCCAGCAGTTTCGGACTGATGAACACTGAAGCTTTCTTT.